One and the same sample provided the 14 T cell receptor beta chains below, sequenced in a study of early T cells in non-severe SARS-CoV-2 infection (TCRdb year 2021). The library was built by means of 5' RACE. Data came from a NextSeq 500. TCRdb handled the public reads itself, with Q25 trimming in fastp and clone calling in MiXCR, and kept productive beta chains. Each entry is one CDR3 protein sequence, shown with its most common DNA and genes. Counted in this sample were 25,000 to 30,000 distinct CDR3 sequences; 5.3% of them appeared once. The ten top clones hold roughly 4.1% of the sample. Sequencing was done on a sample of whole blood. The receptors derive from an adult who was a healthcare worker with PCR-confirmed SARS-CoV-2 infection or an uninfected control (not recorded which).

About this clonotype itself: With a much larger clone just one base away, this may be a read error. The chain is built from TRBV20-1 and TRBJ2-1; 11 nucleotides agree with TRBD2. This CDR3 spans 16 amino acids. Germline V CDR1 and CDR2: DFQATT, SNEGSKA (reference sequence). Unmatched junction bases numbered 5, after V lost 0 bases and J lost 4 bases. Here the CDR3 DNA reads TGCAGTGCTAGAGAACTTACTAGCGGGGGTTACAATGAGCAGTTCTTC. Translating it yields CSARELTSGGYNEQFF.

This clonotype was recorded many times. The V and J genes are TRBV6-2 or TRBV6-3 and TRBJ2-7, with D tentatively TRBD1 (6 bases). The length of the CDR3 is 13 residues. Germline lookup yields CDR1 MNHEY and CDR2 SVGEGT. V dropped 6 bases and J dropped 3 bases, with 12 bases sitting between them. This CDR3 reads CASSPGHNYEQYF. The CDR3 nucleotides are TGTGCCAGCAGCCCGGGACACAACTACGAGCAGTACTTC.

At least ten counts were recorded for this clonotype. V usage is TRBV20-1 and J usage is TRBJ2-3, with 13 bases fitting TRBD2. The germline CDR1 and CDR2 sequences are DFQATT and SNEGSKA (reference sequence). The CDR3 covers 15 residues. The junction had 5 bases not matched to a gene; V was cut back by 5 bases and J by 3 bases. CDR3 loop: CSALRLAGGTDTQYF. The CDR3 nucleotides are TGCAGTGCTCTCCGACTAGCGGGAGGTACAGATACGCAGTATTTT.

This clonotype was detected many times. The chain joins TRBV5-1 to TRBJ2-1; D is uncertain. The CDR3 is 11 amino acids. Germline V gives CDR1 SGHRS, CDR2 YFSETQ. V shed 3 bases and J shed 10 bases, with 8 bases lying between them. CDR3 region: CASSSAWEQFF. The CDR3 DNA reads TGCGCCAGCAGCTCAGCGTGGGAGCAGTTCTTC.

The chain has TRBV29-1 and TRBJ2-1, with D perhaps TRBD1 or TRBD2 (5 bases each). Deletions cut 8 bases from V and 8 bases from J, with 10 bases between. The CDR3 length is 10 residues. The germline V gene has CDR1 SQVTM and CDR2 ANQGSEA. The CDR3 DNA sequence: TGCAGCCTTGGGGGTGATGAGCAGTTCTTC. This encodes CSLGGDEQFF.

This clonotype was recorded many times. The chain uses TRBV6-2 or TRBV6-3 and TRBJ1-1; TRBD1 matches at 10 bases. Germline V gene data show CDR1 as MNHEY and CDR2 as SVGEGT. The CDR3 totals 14 residues. The ends lost 4 bases at V and 4 bases at J; junction bases unmatched: 3. In DNA, the CDR3 is TGTGCCAGCAGTTGGGACAGGGGAGGCACTGAAGCTTTCTTT. Residues: CASSWDRGGTEAFF.

This clonotype came up many times. The chain couples TRBV7-2 to TRBJ2-7; a possible D gene is TRBD1 (5 bases). The germline CDR1 and CDR2 sequences are SGHTA and FQGNSA. This CDR3 is built from 16 residues. V dropped 2 bases and J dropped 6 bases, with 20 bases sitting between them. The CDR3 sequence: CASSLQTPGPSGEQYF. Here the CDR3 DNA reads TGTGCCAGCAGCTTACAGACCCCAGGGCCCTCGGGCGAGCAGTACTTC.

In this sample, this clonotype turned up many times. The gene calls are TRBV10-3 and TRBJ2-7; D may be TRBD2 (5 bases). Germline CDR1 is ENHRY and CDR2 is SYGVKD. This CDR3 has 13 residues. V was trimmed by 7 bases and J by 5 bases, leaving 15 bases between them. Here the CDR3 DNA reads TGTGCCATCAAGTTGCAGCCTAGCAACGAGCAGTACTTC. It encodes CAIKLQPSNEQYF.

In its sample, this clonotype was seen many times. The chain combines TRBV7-2 with TRBJ1-4; D is possibly TRBD1 (5 bases). The germline gives CDR1 SGHTA, CDR2 FQGNSA. V dropped 4 bases and J dropped 14 bases, with 26 bases sitting between them. The CDR3 extends over 16 amino acids. The DNA of the CDR3 is TGTGCCAGCAGCTCGCAGACCGGGACCCTCGCCAAGGGGCTGTTTTTT. It codes for CASSSQTGTLAKGLFF.

This clonotype was detected ten times or more. The rearrangement joins TRBV2 to TRBJ1-1; D gene unclear. The ends were cut back, 5 bases at V and 4 bases at J, with 14 bases in the middle. CDR1 is SNHLY and CDR2 is FYNNEI in the germline V gene. CDR3 size: 14 residues. The CDR3 here is CASSPRARSTEAFF. CDR3 DNA sequence: TGTGCCAGCAGTCCTCGGGCCCGTTCCACTGAAGCTTTCTTT.

At least ten counts were recorded for this clonotype. V gene TRBV28 combines with J gene TRBJ2-7; D unclear. CDR1 and CDR2 (germline): MDHEN, SYDVKM. V was clipped by 9 bases and J by 5 bases, with 11 bases between them. The CDR3 runs to 11 residues. CDR3: CASRKVHEQYF. The CDR3 DNA reads TGTGCCAGTAGGAAGGTCCACGAGCAGTACTTC.

This clonotype was found many times. The rearrangement joins TRBV10-1 to TRBJ1-1, with D perhaps matching TRBD1 (6 bases). The CDR3 is 15 residues long. The germline V and J ends were trimmed by 3 bases and 6 bases, with 17 bases remaining between them. Germline loops: CDR1 WNHNN, CDR2 SYGVQD (reference sequence). As DNA, the CDR3 is TGCGCCAGCAGTGATTCTACAGGGAGGCGAGCTGAAGCTTTCTTT. Amino acid sequence: CASSDSTGRRAEAFF.

This clonotype has more than one count but fewer than ten. The chain carries TRBV5-1 and TRBJ2-3; maybe TRBD1 (5 bases). Germline CDR1 and CDR2: SGHRS and YFSETQ. The CDR3 sequence is 12 residues long. V was shortened by 1 base and J by 5 bases, with 5 bases between the two germline ends. DNA of the CDR3: TGCGCCAGCAGCTTGCAGGGAGATACGCAGTATTTT. Translating gives CASSLQGDTQYF.

This clonotype is labeled as medium-sized. This chain links TRBV12-3 or TRBV12-4 with TRBJ2-4; the match to TRBD1 covers 10 bases. The V segment lost 5 bases and the J segment 7 bases; nucleotides outside the gene matches: 8. This CDR3 comprises 15 residues. This CDR3 is CASSPDRGLRNIQYF. CDR3 DNA sequence: TGTGCCAGCAGTCCCGACAGGGGGCTTAGGAACATTCAGTACTTC.